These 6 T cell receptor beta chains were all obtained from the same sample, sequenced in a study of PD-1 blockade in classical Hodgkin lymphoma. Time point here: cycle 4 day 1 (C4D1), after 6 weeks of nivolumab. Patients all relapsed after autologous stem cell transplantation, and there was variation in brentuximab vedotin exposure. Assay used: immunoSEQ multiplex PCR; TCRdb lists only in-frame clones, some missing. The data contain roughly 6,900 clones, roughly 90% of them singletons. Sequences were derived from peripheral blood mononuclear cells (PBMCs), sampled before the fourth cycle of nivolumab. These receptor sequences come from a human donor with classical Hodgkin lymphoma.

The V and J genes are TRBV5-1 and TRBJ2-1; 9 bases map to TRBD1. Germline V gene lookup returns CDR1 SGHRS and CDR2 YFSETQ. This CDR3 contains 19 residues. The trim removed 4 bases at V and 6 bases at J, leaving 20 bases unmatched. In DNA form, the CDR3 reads TGCGCCAGCAGCGGGGACAGGGCGCGCGTTACGTTCTGGGGCAATGAGCAGTTCTTC. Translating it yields CASSGDRARVTFWGNEQFF.

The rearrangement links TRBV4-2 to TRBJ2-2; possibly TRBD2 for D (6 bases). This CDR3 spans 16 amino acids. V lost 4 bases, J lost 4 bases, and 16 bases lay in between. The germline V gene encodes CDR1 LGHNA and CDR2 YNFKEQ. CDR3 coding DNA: TGTGCCAGCAGCCCTCCGGTAGCGGTCTCCACCGGGGAGCTGTTTTTT. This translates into CASSPPVAVSTGELFF.

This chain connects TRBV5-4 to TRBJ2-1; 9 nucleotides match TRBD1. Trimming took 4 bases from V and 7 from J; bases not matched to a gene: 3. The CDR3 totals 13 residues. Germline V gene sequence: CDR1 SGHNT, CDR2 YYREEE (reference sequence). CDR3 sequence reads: CASSLDRGNEQFF. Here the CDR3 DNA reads TGTGCCAGCAGCCTCGACAGGGGGAATGAGCAGTTCTTC.

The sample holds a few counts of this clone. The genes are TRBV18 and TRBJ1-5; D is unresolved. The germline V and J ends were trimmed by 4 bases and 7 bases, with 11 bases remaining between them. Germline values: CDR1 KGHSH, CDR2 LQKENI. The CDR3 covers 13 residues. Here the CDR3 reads CASSRAERQPQHF. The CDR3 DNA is TGTGCCAGCTCACGGGCTGAGAGGCAGCCCCAGCATTTT. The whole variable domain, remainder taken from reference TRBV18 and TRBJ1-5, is NAGVMQNPRHLVRRRGQEARLRCSPMKGHSHVYWYRQLPEEGLKFMVYLQKENIIDESGMPKERFSAEFPKEGPSILRIQQVVRGDSAAYFCASSRAERQPQHFGDGTRLSIL.

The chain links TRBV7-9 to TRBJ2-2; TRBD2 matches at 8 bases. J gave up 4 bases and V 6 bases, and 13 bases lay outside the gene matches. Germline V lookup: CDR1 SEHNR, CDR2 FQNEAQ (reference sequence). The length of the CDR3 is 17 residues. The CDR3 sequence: CASRETGGPSGTGELFF. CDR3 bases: TGTGCCAGCAGGGAAACGGGAGGGCCCTCGGGCACCGGGGAGCTGTTTTTT.

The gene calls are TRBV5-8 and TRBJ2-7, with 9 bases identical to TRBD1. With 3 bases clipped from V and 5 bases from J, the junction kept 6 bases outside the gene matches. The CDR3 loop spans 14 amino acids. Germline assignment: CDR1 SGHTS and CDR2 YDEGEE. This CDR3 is CASSYGQGMDEQYV. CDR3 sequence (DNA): TGTGCCAGCAGCTACGGACAGGGGATGGACGAGCAGTACGTC.